A selection of T cell receptor beta chains follows, all from one sample in a study of blood T cell repertoires in COVID-19. Generated by immunoSEQ multiplex PCR, the TCRdb table keeps only in-frame clones and is missing some. The repertoire holds about 160,000 clones, with around 80% as singletons. Sequencing input: peripheral blood. The origin of the receptors is a woman aged 55-70 years with acute or convalescent COVID-19. The CDR3 runs from the conserved cysteine through the conserved F or W. A D gene is named only where the DNA matches it firmly. Expanded clones get a size class; other rows say once, few or many, or leave the size out.

TRBV19,13,TRBJ1-1,-,-,TGTGCCAGTAAGTTACAGGTTAACACTGAAGCTTTCTTT,CASKLQVNTEAFF
TRBV11-2,16,TRBJ1-5,-,TRBD1,TGTGCCAGCAGCTTAGGGGACAGAATTTCCAATCAGCCCCAGCATTTT,CASSLGDRISNQPQHF
TRBV6-5,14,TRBJ2-5,-,TRBD1,TGTGCCAGCCTTCGGGACAGGATCGAAGAGACCCAGTACTTC,CASLRDRIEETQYF
TRBV19,14,TRBJ2-7,-,-,TGTGCCAGTAGTTGGTCCAGGGACACCTACGAGCAGTACTTC,CASSWSRDTYEQYF
TRBV7-2,17,TRBJ1-5,-,TRBD1,TGTGCCAGCAGCTCCACCCCGACAGGGGCCAGCAATCAGCCCCAGCATTTT,CASSSTPTGASNQPQHF
TRBV24-1,16,TRBJ2-5,-,TRBD1,TGTGCCACCAGTGACTCCGGGACAGGGACACAAGAGACCCAGTACTTC,CATSDSGTGTQETQYF
TRBV7-9,13,TRBJ1-2,-,-,TGTGCCAGCAGCCGCGACAGAAATAATGGCTACACCTTC,CASSRDRNNGYTF
TRBV19,16,TRBJ2-6,-,-,TGTGCCAGTAGCACTGGAAGGGGCTCTGGGGCCAACGTCCTGACTTTC,CASSTGRGSGANVLTF
TRBV5-4,15,TRBJ2-1,-,TRBD1,TGTGCCAGCAGTTCCAGACAGGGGGGATACAATGAGCAGTTCTTC,CASSSRQGGYNEQFF
TRBV5-1,15,TRBJ2-5,-,TRBD1,TGCGCCAGCAACTTGGGGACAGCCAGGCAAGAGACCCAGTACTTC,CASNLGTARQETQYF
TRBV11-2,15,TRBJ1-2,once,TRBD1,TGTGCCAGCAGCTTAGGTTTACAGGGGAGATATGGCTACACCTTC,CASSLGLQGRYGYTF
TRBV30,15,TRBJ1-2,few,TRBD1,TGTGCCTGGAGTGTACTTAGGGACAGGGGTTCGGGCTACACCTTC,CAWSVLRDRGSGYTF
TRBV4-1,15,TRBJ1-2,-,-,TGCGCCAGCAGCCTAACAGGACAGCCCGTCTATGGCTACACCTTC,CASSLTGQPVYGYTF
TRBV5-1,15,TRBJ2-3,once,-,TGCGCCAGCAGCTTGGCGGGGGGCATTACAGATACGCAGTATTTT,CASSLAGGITDTQYF
TRBV28,15,TRBJ1-2,-,-,TGTGCCAGCAGGGGGTCTATGACAGGAAACTATGGCTACACCTTC,CASRGSMTGNYGYTF
TRBV7-2,13,TRBJ1-2,-,-,TGTGCCAGCAGCTTGGGGGGGGTAGGCGGCTACACCTTC,CASSLGGVGGYTF
TRBV30,16,TRBJ2-7,-,TRBD2,TGTGCCTGGAGTGGGCTAGCGGGGGAGTCCTCCTACGAGCAGTACTTC,CAWSGLAGESSYEQYF
TRBV4-2,18,TRBJ1-1,-,TRBD1,TGTGCCAGCAGCCAAGCCGAGGGGGCGTGGGGATTGAACACTGAAGCTTTCTTT,CASSQAEGAWGLNTEAFF
TRBV12-3/TRBV12-4,12,TRBJ2-5,-,-,TGTGCCAGCAGTCGGACGGGGGTGACCCAGTACTTC,CASSRTGVTQYF
TRBV4-2,16,TRBJ2-3,-,-,TGTGCCAGCAGCCCCGCTTCCGGCGGGTTCACAGATACGCAGTATTTT,CASSPASGGFTDTQYF
TRBV7-9,14,TRBJ1-3,-,-,TGTGCCAGCAGCAAGGGGTCCTCTGGAAACACCATATATTTT,CASSKGSSGNTIYF
TRBV4-3,16,TRBJ2-7,-,-,TGCGCCAGCAGCCAAGATAGAAACAGGAGGGGATACGAGCAGTACTTC,CASSQDRNRRGYEQYF
TRBV12-3/TRBV12-4,13,TRBJ1-5,-,TRBD1,TGTGCCAGCCTTGACAGGGCTAATCAGCCCCAGCATTTT,CASLDRANQPQHF
TRBV6-2/TRBV6-3,18,TRBJ1-6,few,-,TGTGCCAGCAGTTACAGGATTGGAGGGAATAAGGATAATTCACCCCTCCACTTT,CASSYRIGGNKDNSPLHF
TRBV25-1,15,TRBJ1-6,-,TRBD1,TGTGCCAGCAGTGAGGCGGGACAGGGTAGATCACCCCTCCACTTT,CASSEAGQGRSPLHF
TRBV5-1,15,TRBJ2-1,-,-,TGCGCCAGCAGCTCGGGACACCAAGGGAGCAATGAGCAGTTCTTC,CASSSGHQGSNEQFF
TRBV5-1,20,TRBJ2-1,-,TRBD1,TGCGCCAGCAGCCCTCGCGGTGAAGGGGGCTACGAATCCTCCTACAATGAGCAGTTCTTC,CASSPRGEGGYESSYNEQFF
TRBV7-9,14,TRBJ2-1,-,-,TGTGCCAGCAGCTTAAGAGGTGCGCGATCGGGTCAGTTCTTC,CASSLRGARSGQFF
TRBV6-5,15,TRBJ2-7,-,TRBD1,TGTGCCAGCAGCAAACCGGGACAGGCCCTCTACGAGCAGTACTTC,CASSKPGQALYEQYF
TRBV2,16,TRBJ1-2,once,TRBD1,TGTGCCAGCAGGGTCGGGACAGGGACTTCCAACTATGGCTACACCTTC,CASRVGTGTSNYGYTF
TRBV30,14,TRBJ1-5,-,-,TGTGCCTGGAGTGTACTGGGGGGGAATCAGCCCCAGCATTTT,CAWSVLGGNQPQHF
TRBV11-2,11,TRBJ1-1,few,-,TGTGCCAGCAGCAAGAGAACTGAAGCTTTCTTT,CASSKRTEAFF
TRBV6-5,15,TRBJ1-2,-,TRBD1,TGTGCCAGCAGTTACTCGCTCGGCAGGGGGACGGGCTACACCTTC,CASSYSLGRGTGYTF
TRBV27,22,TRBJ2-4,-,-,TGTGCCAGCAGTTTACGGTCCAGGGCCCCGAATGCTGAAACCCTAGCCAAAAACATTCAGTACTTC,CASSLRSRAPNAETLAKNIQYF
TRBV7-9,18,TRBJ1-4,-,TRBD1,TGTGCCAGCAGCCCAGGGACAGGGAGAGCTACTGGTTCAGAAAAACTGTTTTTT,CASSPGTGRATGSEKLFF
TRBV27,14,TRBJ1-2,-,TRBD1,TGTGCCAGCAGTTCAACAGGGGGCTACTATGGCTACACCTTC,CASSSTGGYYGYTF
TRBV5-8,12,TRBJ1-3,-,-,TGTGCCAGCAGCTTCGCGAGGAACACCATATATTTT,CASSFARNTIYF
TRBV27,15,TRBJ2-2,-,TRBD2,TGTGCCAGCAGTTTGGGACTAGCGGGCACCGGGGAGCTGTTTTTT,CASSLGLAGTGELFF
TRBV7-2,16,TRBJ2-5,once,-,TGTGCCAGCAGCTTGTGGTCTAGCTCGAACGGGGAGACCCAGTACTTC,CASSLWSSSNGETQYF
TRBV7-2,14,TRBJ2-2,-,TRBD1,TGTGCCACAGCCCTGGACAGGACGACCGGGGAGCTGTTTTTT,CATALDRTTGELFF
TRBV6-2/TRBV6-3,15,TRBJ2-7,-,-,TGTGCCAGCAGATACCTTACAGGGAGCTCCTACGAGCAGTACTTC,CASRYLTGSSYEQYF
TRBV5-1,14,TRBJ2-5,-,TRBD1,TGCGCCAGCAGGACCGGGACAGGGGCAGAGACCCAGTACTTC,CASRTGTGAETQYF
TRBV12-3/TRBV12-4,13,TRBJ1-1,-,-,TGTGCCAGCAGGCTAAACTTGAACACTGAAGCTTTCTTT,CASRLNLNTEAFF
TRBV7-2,15,TRBJ1-2,-,-,TGTGCCAGCAGCTTAGACGGAAACCACGGGTATGGCTACACCTTC,CASSLDGNHGYGYTF
TRBV3-1/TRBV3-2,13,TRBJ2-7,-,-,TGTGCCAGCAGCCCCCCGGGGGTCTACGAGCAGTACTTC,CASSPPGVYEQYF
TRBV28,12,TRBJ1-1,few,-,TGTGCCAGCAGGGACAGCAACACTGAAGCTTTCTTT,CASRDSNTEAFF
TRBV3-1/TRBV3-2,16,TRBJ2-3,-,TRBD2,TGTGCCAGCAGCCAAGCTTCTAGCGGGCTCCGAGGTTCGCAGTATTTT,CASSQASSGLRGSQYF